These 32 T cell receptor beta chains share one sample of origin, sequenced in a study of blood T cell repertoires in COVID-19 (dated by TCRdb to between 2020 and 2021). The library was prepared using the immunoSEQ multiplex PCR assay. Drawn from immuneACCESS, this table holds only the in-frame rearrangements with V and J called that TCRdb kept. Clones are partly lost; checked studies trace under half to an unresolved V gene and leave the rest unexplained. The sample records 250,000 or so clones, about 80% of which are singletons. Approximately 3.2% of the sample rests with the top ten. Specimen: peripheral blood. Every receptor here comes from a woman aged 80 or older with acute or convalescent COVID-19.

The chain has TRBV30 and TRBJ2-7, with 9 positions matching TRBD1. J was trimmed by 7 bases and V by 5 bases; bases with no gene match: 15. Germline V gene lookup returns CDR1 GTSNPN and CDR2 SVGIG (reference sequence). CDR3 length: 15 residues. Here the CDR3 reads CAWGFPGQGKGEQYF. CDR3 in DNA: TGTGCCTGGGGGTTCCCGGGACAGGGCAAGGGGGAGCAGTACTTC.

The chain employs TRBV24-1 and TRBJ2-1; perhaps TRBD1 as D (6 bases). Trimming took off 3 bases at V and 7 bases at J, with 21 bases between the two ends. The CDR3 covers 17 residues. Germline CDR1 reads KGHDR; CDR2 reads SFDVKD. CDR3 nucleotide sequence: TGTGCCACCAGTGATACACATCCGGGACACGTCCAGAATGAGCAGTTCTTC. Translated, it gives CATSDTHPGHVQNEQFF.

The chain uses TRBV16 and TRBJ1-1; the match to TRBD1 covers 9 bases. Unmatched junction bases numbered 6, after V lost 2 bases and J lost 5 bases. Germline values: CDR1 KGHSY, CDR2 FQNENV. This CDR3 comprises 15 residues. The CDR3 here is CASSQTGQGRTEAFF. The CDR3 DNA reads as TGTGCCAGCAGCCAAACGGGACAGGGTCGGACTGAAGCTTTCTTT.

This chain uses TRBV30 with TRBJ1-6, with D perhaps matching TRBD1 (5 bases). Trimming removed 5 bases at V and 10 bases at J, with 12 bases between. This CDR3 comprises 12 residues. Germline CDR1 GTSNPN, CDR2 SVGIG (reference sequence). The CDR3 DNA is TGTGCCTGGGGACTGGGGCAGTCACCCCTCCACTTT. Residues: CAWGLGQSPLHF.

The rearrangement links TRBV5-1 to TRBJ1-5; no clear D. The CDR3 contains 14 residues. Germline V lookup: CDR1 SGHRS, CDR2 YFSETQ. V lost 4 bases, J lost 4 bases, and 12 bases lay in between. CDR3 coding DNA: TGCGCCAGCAGCCCAGAACCAGGAAATCAGCCCCAGCATTTT. It encodes CASSPEPGNQPQHF.

V gene TRBV28 combines with J gene TRBJ1-2; TRBD1 agrees at 7 bases. The V gene end was trimmed by 2 bases and the J gene end by 3 bases; junction bases not matched to a gene: 6. This CDR3 comprises 15 residues. Germline V gene sequence: CDR1 MDHEN, CDR2 SYDVKM. The CDR3 DNA is TGTGCCAGCAGTTTAAAGGGGGCAATAGACTATGGCTACACCTTC. It yields the protein CASSLKGAIDYGYTF.

This chain uses TRBV19 with TRBJ2-3; 7 bases fit TRBD1. The CDR3 runs 14 residues. CDR1 is LNHDA, CDR2 SQIVND, per germline (reference sequence). Trimming cost V 5 bases and J 6 bases; bases outside gene matches: 8. The CDR3: CASSRTGWGDTQYF. In DNA, the CDR3 is TGTGCCAGTAGTCGGACAGGCTGGGGCGATACGCAGTATTTT.

To note about this clone: Its ends do not fully match the called genes, so a read error is possible. V is TRBV19 and J is TRBJ2-2, with D perhaps matching TRBD1 (7 bases). CDR3 length equals 15 residues. Per the germline V gene, CDR1 is LNHDA and CDR2 is SQIVND (reference sequence). CDR3 nucleotides: TGTACCAGTAGTATAGTCAGGGGGAGGACCGGGGAGCTGTTTTTT. It is translated as CTSSIVRGRTGELFF.

This chain joins TRBV6-5 and TRBJ2-1; perhaps TRBD2 as D (5 bases). Trimming pared 2 bases from V and 8 bases from J, leaving 19 bases between. Per the germline V gene, CDR1 is MNHEY and CDR2 is SVGAGI. CDR3 size: 16 residues. The CDR3 DNA follows: TGTGCCAGCAGTTACCCTTCCGACTACCTAGACCATGAGCAGTTCTTC. It encodes CASSYPSDYLDHEQFF.

The V gene is TRBV5-1, the J gene TRBJ1-1; TRBD1 agrees at 9 bases. The length of the CDR3 is 13 residues. CDR1 is SGHRS, CDR2 YFSETQ, per germline. V lost 3 bases to trimming and J lost 4 bases; unmatched junction nucleotides: 1. CDR3 nucleotide sequence: TGCGCCAGCAGCTCACAGGGGGCCACTGAAGCTTTCTTT. Its translation is CASSSQGATEAFF.

V and J are TRBV5-4 and TRBJ2-1; 7 nucleotides align to TRBD2. This CDR3 is 16 amino acids long. Germline CDR1 and CDR2: SGHNT and YYREEE (reference sequence). V dropped 3 bases and J dropped 0; count of bases not matched to a gene: 6. The CDR3 loop is CASSSRRTSSYNEQFF. CDR3 DNA sequence: TGTGCCAGCAGCTCTCGGCGGACTAGCTCCTACAATGAGCAGTTCTTC.

The chain employs TRBV19 and TRBJ2-3; 8 bases match TRBD1. Germline V CDR1 and CDR2: LNHDA, SQIVND (reference sequence). The CDR3 contains 15 residues. The V segment lost 9 bases and the J segment 3 bases; nucleotides outside the gene matches: 11. CDR3 bases: TGTGCCAGCATGACAGGGGATCTTGCGACAGATACGCAGTATTTT. Its protein is CASMTGDLATDTQYF.

The count of this clone is one. The V call is TRBV6-5, the J call TRBJ2-7; a weak D match, TRBD1 (5 bases). Germline V gives CDR1 MNHEY, CDR2 SVGAGI. CDR3 length: 13 amino acids. V shed 6 bases and J shed 1 base, with 10 bases lying between them. The DNA of the CDR3 is TGTGCCAGCAGCAGGGTCCCTTCCTACGAGCAGTACTTC. Translated, it gives CASSRVPSYEQYF.

CDR3 nucleotides: TGTGCCAGCAGCTTAACGGGCGGGTTCTACAATGAGCAGTTCTTC. Translation gives CASSLTGGFYNEQFF. The V gene is TRBV7-9, the J gene TRBJ2-1; perhaps TRBD2 as D (5 bases). Trimming shortened V by 2 bases and J by 3 bases, and 11 bases separated the two germline ends. Germline loops: CDR1 SEHNR, CDR2 FQNEAQ (reference sequence). This CDR3 is built from 15 residues. Together with reference TRBV7-9 and TRBJ2-1, the CDR3 gives the full variable domain: DTGVSQNPRHKITKRGQNVTFRCDPISEHNRLYWYRQTLGQGPEFLTYFQNEAQLEKSRLLSDRFSAERPKGSFSTLEIQRTEQGDSAMYLCASSLTGGFYNEQFFGPGTRLTVL.

The chain has TRBV6-5 and TRBJ1-2; 8 bases align to TRBD1. The germline V gene has CDR1 MNHEY and CDR2 SVGAGI. The CDR3 length is 16 residues. V trimming: 2 bases; J trimming: 7 bases; junction bases outside the gene matches: 12. This CDR3 reads CASSYTRTGSSGGYTF. For the CDR3, the DNA is TGTGCCAGCAGTTACACCCGGACAGGGTCGTCCGGTGGCTACACCTTC.

This sequence joins TRBV11-2 and TRBJ1-2; 8 positions agree with TRBD1. This CDR3 spans 15 amino acids. V gave up 5 bases and J gave up 1 base; unmatched junction bases: 6. Germline-derived CDR1 and CDR2 are SGHAT and FQNNGV. The CDR3 sequence is CASSPGTGYNYGYTF. The CDR3 DNA reads as TGTGCCAGCAGCCCCGGGACAGGTTATAACTATGGCTACACCTTC.

This chain uses TRBV3-1 (or the pseudogene TRBV3-2) with TRBJ2-5, with 12 bases lining up with TRBD2. The germline V gene encodes CDR1 LGHDT and CDR2 YNNKEL (reference sequence). Germline trimming cut 6 bases from V and 4 bases from J; bases unmatched to any gene: 6. CDR3 length: 15 residues. The CDR3 sequence is CASRLAGGRLETQYF. Here the CDR3 DNA reads TGTGCCAGCAGACTAGCGGGGGGCCGGTTAGAGACCCAGTACTTC.

The chain recombines TRBV9 with TRBJ2-1; 10 positions match TRBD1. V shed 2 bases and J 8 bases; nucleotides not matched to a gene: 7. From germline, CDR1 is SGDLS and CDR2 YYNGEE. The CDR3 covers 15 residues. Here the CDR3 reads CASSVSGTGDHEQFF. Written as DNA, the CDR3 is TGTGCCAGCAGCGTCTCCGGGACAGGGGATCATGAGCAGTTCTTC.

This chain uses TRBV15 with TRBJ1-6; no reliable D call. Germline V lookup: CDR1 LNHNV, CDR2 YYDKDF (reference sequence). The CDR3 contains 14 residues. The V end lost 0 bases, the J end lost 13 bases, and 13 bases lay between the germline ends. In DNA, the CDR3 is TGTGCCACCAGCAGAGATTTTTCGGGTGTGCCCCTCCACTTT. Its translation: CATSRDFSGVPLHF.

The V call is TRBV3-1 (or the pseudogene TRBV3-2), the J call TRBJ2-6; the D is unclear. V was pared by 0 bases and J by 7 bases, with 16 bases between. The germline gives CDR1 LGHDT, CDR2 YNNKEL (reference sequence). This CDR3 is built from 17 residues. CDR3 amino acids: CASSQDTRALGANVLTF. For the CDR3, the DNA is TGTGCCAGCAGCCAAGATACTCGCGCATTGGGCGCCAACGTCCTGACTTTC.

This clone occurred once. The chain has TRBV7-2 and TRBJ2-3, with a weak D call TRBD1 (6 bases). The CDR3 is 17 residues long. The germline gives CDR1 SGHTA, CDR2 FQGNSA. Trimming pared 11 bases from V and 2 bases from J, leaving 26 bases between. Here the CDR3 reads CAYRNWGQQRFTDTQYF. The CDR3 DNA reads as TGTGCCTACAGGAACTGGGGGCAGCAGCGATTCACAGATACGCAGTATTTT.

The genes are TRBV5-1 and TRBJ2-3; 10 bases are a match to TRBD2. After removal of 1 base from V and 6 bases from J, the junction contained 11 bases not matched to a gene. Germline assignment: CDR1 SGHRS and CDR2 YFSETQ. This CDR3 region has 17 residues. In nucleotides, the CDR3 is TGCGCCAGCAGCTTGATAGCTAGCGGGGGATCAAGGGATACGCAGTATTTT. It yields the protein CASSLIASGGSRDTQYF.

The chain employs TRBV6-6 and TRBJ2-5; 8 bases match TRBD2. This CDR3 contains 16 residues. Germline lookup yields CDR1 MNHNY and CDR2 SVGAGI (reference sequence). V lost 2 bases, J lost 5 bases, and 10 bases stayed unmatched. The CDR3 nucleotides are TGTGCCAGCAGTTACGGGTTCGGGGGGGTTCTCGAGACCCAGTACTTC. Translating it yields CASSYGFGGVLETQYF.

The chain couples TRBV6-5 to TRBJ2-7; D is possibly TRBD2 (6 bases). The CDR3 length is 14 residues. CDR1 and CDR2 (germline): MNHEY, SVGAGI. V dropped 7 bases and J dropped 7 bases, with 20 bases sitting between them. The CDR3 spells CASNAPTRMGEQYF. In nucleotides, the CDR3 is TGTGCCAGCAACGCACCGACTAGAATGGGTGAGCAGTACTTC.

This clone showed up just a few times. V and J are TRBV4-1 and TRBJ1-2; no clear D. The ends were cut back, 1 base at V and 8 bases at J, with 11 bases in the middle. Germline loops: CDR1 MGHRA, CDR2 YSYEKL. The CDR3 is made up of 13 amino acids. This CDR3 is CASSQGTLPGYTF. CDR3 DNA: TGCGCCAGCAGCCAAGGAACCCTACCAGGCTACACCTTC.

The chain couples TRBV2 to TRBJ1-5; D is undetermined. V lost 4 bases, J lost 6 bases, and 13 bases lay in between. Germline CDR1 is SNHLY and CDR2 is FYNNEI. This CDR3 contains 14 residues. The CDR3 region is CASSVRQRSQPQHF. The CDR3 DNA follows: TGTGCCAGCAGTGTTAGACAACGATCTCAGCCCCAGCATTTT.

This clone was observed a few times. The rearrangement joins TRBV29-1 to TRBJ2-7, with TRBD1 identical over 8 bases. The CDR3 spans 13 residues. Trimming took 7 bases from V and 7 from J; bases not matched to a gene: 12. Germline V lookup: CDR1 SQVTM, CDR2 ANQGSEA. The CDR3 loop is CSAGQGPLGEQYF. CDR3 in DNA: TGCAGCGCCGGACAGGGCCCATTGGGGGAGCAGTACTTC.

A remark on this clone: One junction end disagrees with the germline gene, perhaps due to a read error. The chain uses TRBV19 and TRBJ1-1, with 7 bases fitting TRBD1. The CDR3 loop spans 15 amino acids. Germline lookup yields CDR1 LNHDA and CDR2 SQIVND (reference sequence). The CDR3 coding sequence is TGTGCCAGTAGCATAGGAGGGACAGTCAACACTGAAGCTTTCTTT. As protein: CASSIGGTVNTEAFF.

This sequence joins TRBV11-2 and TRBJ2-7, with D maybe TRBD2 (6 bases). The CDR3 consists of 15 residues. V was trimmed by 0 bases and J by 0 bases, leaving 9 bases between them. The V gene's germline CDR1 is SGHAT and CDR2 FQNNGV. CDR3 sequence reads: CASSLEEGYSYEQYF. CDR3 nucleotide sequence: TGTGCCAGCAGCTTAGAGGAGGGCTACTCCTACGAGCAGTACTTC.

This sequence joins TRBV6-2 or TRBV6-3 and TRBJ2-3, with 9 bases matching TRBD2. V lost 2 bases to trimming and J lost 0 bases; unmatched junction nucleotides: 6. This CDR3 has 17 amino acids. The germline V gene encodes CDR1 MNHEY and CDR2 SVGEGT. The DNA of the CDR3 is TGTGCCAGCAGTTACGCCGGACTAGCGCCTAGCACAGATACGCAGTATTTT. Protein: CASSYAGLAPSTDTQYF.

This clone was recorded once. The rearrangement uses TRBV2 and TRBJ2-7; TRBD1 matches 12 bases. CDR1 SNHLY and CDR2 FYNNEI come from the germline V gene. CDR3 length equals 15 residues. V lost 6 bases and J lost 7; bases outside the gene matches: 10. The chain's CDR3 is CASRDEGQGAWEQYF. CDR3 in DNA: TGTGCCAGCAGAGACGAGGGACAGGGGGCTTGGGAGCAGTACTTC.

The V call is TRBV19, the J call TRBJ2-3; 7 positions agree with TRBD2. Per the germline V gene, CDR1 is LNHDA and CDR2 is SQIVND (reference sequence). The CDR3 sequence is 15 residues long. V was clipped by 4 bases and J by 2 bases; unmatched bases: 6. The CDR3: CASSSTSVITDTQYF. The CDR3 DNA sequence: TGTGCCAGTAGTAGTACTAGCGTAATCACAGATACGCAGTATTTT.